This is a list of T cell receptor beta chains from one sample in a study of graft-versus-host responses after intestinal transplantation. Data came from immunoSEQ multiplex PCR; TCRdb stores just in-frame clones and leaves some out. The table shows fewer than 25,000 clones, with approximately 40% occurring only once. The sample here was alloreactive CD4+ T cells from a mixed lymphocyte reaction culture, taken before intestinal transplant. All receptors derive from a human patient who received an intestinal transplant. Both conserved end residues are part of each CDR3. A D gene is named only where the DNA matches it firmly. Not every row has a clone size; where given, it reads once, few, many or a size class.

d_call clone_size j_call v_call cdr3_aa cdr3_nt
. . TRBJ1-1 TRBV7-9 CASSLEAGGYTEAFF TGTGCCAGCAGCTTAGAGGCAGGCGGGTACACTGAAGCTTTCTTT
. . TRBJ2-5 TRBV7-2 CASSLLGTQQETQYF TGTGCCAGCAGCTTATTAGGGACTCAACAAGAGACCCAGTACTTC
TRBD2 . TRBJ2-7 TRBV18 CASSPLGGSEQYF TGTGCCAGCTCACCTTTGGGGGGGAGCGAGCAGTACTTC
. once TRBJ1-1 TRBV11-3 CASSFGGSRMNTEAFF TGTGCCAGCAGCTTTGGGGGGTCACGGATGAACACTGAAGCTTTCTTT
. few TRBJ1-3 TRBV5-1 CASSLALGSTGNTIYF TGCGCCAGCAGCTTGGCCCTGGGTAGCACTGGAAACACCATATATTTT
. once TRBJ2-3 TRBV7-3 CASSLGLPNRDTQYF TGTGCCAGCAGCTTAGGCCTCCCGAACAGGGATACGCAGTATTTT
. . TRBJ2-3 TRBV6-6 CASSYGRPGDTQYF TGTGCCAGCAGTTACGGGAGACCCGGAGATACGCAGTATTTT
. few TRBJ1-1 TRBV19 CASILGGSNEAFF TGTGCCAGTATCCTGGGGGGTAGTAATGAAGCTTTCTTT
TRBD2 . TRBJ2-3 TRBV2 CASMFRTSGRPSTDTQYF TGTGCCAGCATGTTCAGGACTAGCGGACGTCCTAGCACAGATACGCAGTATTTT
TRBD1 . TRBJ1-3 TRBV29-1 CSAPPGQANGISGNTIYF TGCAGCGCCCCACCGGGACAGGCGAATGGAATTTCTGGAAACACCATATATTTT
. . TRBJ2-7 TRBV2 CASNSGYYEQYF TGTGCCAGCAACAGCGGTTACTACGAGCAGTACTTC
. . TRBJ2-7 TRBV29-1 CSVARDLTSYEQYF TGCAGCGTTGCCCGGGACTTAACCTCCTACGAGCAGTACTTC
TRBD2 few TRBJ2-3 TRBV27 CASSSLLTSGSVHTQYF TGTGCCAGCAGTTCATTATTGACTAGCGGGTCGGTACATACGCAGTATTTT
. . TRBJ1-1 TRBV5-4 CASSFQQGAEAFF TGTGCCAGCAGCTTCCAACAGGGCGCTGAAGCTTTCTTT
. few TRBJ1-5 TRBV28 CASSWGGFNQPQHF TGTGCCAGCAGCTGGGGGGGTTTCAATCAGCCCCAGCATTTT
TRBD2 . TRBJ2-3 TRBV5-6 CASSFRTSGTGKADTQYF TGTGCCAGCAGCTTTCGGACTAGCGGGACTGGGAAGGCAGATACGCAGTATTTT
TRBD2 . TRBJ2-7 TRBV5-1 CASSTGTSGSDEQYF TGCGCCAGCAGCACGGGGACTAGCGGGAGTGACGAGCAGTACTTC
TRBD1 . TRBJ1-2 TRBV19 CASSTLTGVGYTF TGTGCCAGTAGTACCTTGACAGGGGTAGGCTACACCTTC
. . TRBJ1-6 TRBV7-2 CASSPKTAGRRSPLHF TGTGCCAGCAGCCCCAAAACCGCGGGACGGCGTTCACCCCTCCACTTT
. medium-sized TRBJ1-1 TRBV5-6 CASSLNILMNTEAFF TGTGCCAGCAGCCTCAACATATTAATGAACACTGAAGCTTTCTTT
. . TRBJ2-2 TRBV19 CASSISGGTGELFF TGTGCCAGTAGTATCTCGGGTGGCACCGGGGAGCTGTTTTTT
TRBD2 . TRBJ2-7 TRBV7-9 CASSSNGRALEQYF TGTGCCAGCAGCTCCAACGGGAGGGCCCTCGAGCAGTACTTC
. . TRBJ2-2 TRBV19 CASSIGGRVAGELFF TGTGCCAGTAGTATAGGAGGGAGAGTGGCCGGGGAGCTGTTTTTT
. few TRBJ1-5 TRBV5-1 CASSLGQGKPQHF TGCGCCAGCAGCTTGGGGCAGGGGAAGCCCCAGCATTTT
. . TRBJ2-4 TRBV20-1 CSASYRNIQYF TGCAGTGCATCCTACAGGAACATTCAGTACTTC
. few TRBJ1-5 TRBV15 CATSSLYVGNQPQHF TGTGCCACCAGTAGCTTATACGTGGGCAATCAGCCCCAGCATTTT
. . TRBJ1-3 TRBV7-2 CASSLAYTDGNTIYF TGTGCCAGCAGCTTAGCCTACACAGATGGAAACACCATATATTTT
. . TRBJ2-7 TRBV15 CATSSQGHEQYF TGTGCCACCAGCAGTCAGGGCCACGAGCAGTACTTC
TRBD1 medium-sized TRBJ2-7 TRBV10-3 CAISFGQETYEQYF TGTGCCATCAGCTTCGGACAGGAGACCTACGAGCAGTACTTC
. . TRBJ2-7 TRBV28 CASSLGSGTYEQYF TGTGCCAGCAGTTTAGGCAGCGGCACCTACGAGCAGTACTTC
TRBD1 . TRBJ1-4 TRBV2 CASGGQGAGNEKLFF TGTGCCAGCGGGGGACAGGGGGCTGGTAATGAAAAACTGTTTTTT
. . TRBJ2-3 TRBV29-1 CSVEEGGTSTDTQYF TGCAGCGTTGAAGAAGGCGGGACTAGCACAGATACGCAGTATTTT
TRBD1 few TRBJ2-7 TRBV18 CASSQNRDSYEQYF TGTGCCAGCTCCCAAAATCGGGACAGCTACGAGCAGTACTTC
. few TRBJ2-4 TRBV5-1 CASSYTGTLAKNIQYF TGCGCCAGCAGCTACACAGGGACGTTGGCCAAAAACATTCAGTACTTC
. . TRBJ2-1 TRBV7-9 CASSLLRGLVNNEQFF TGTGCCAGCAGCTTATTGCGGGGGCTGGTCAACAATGAGCAGTTCTTC
TRBD1 few TRBJ2-3 TRBV19 CASSMTGGTDTQYF TGTGCCAGTAGTATGACAGGGGGCACAGATACGCAGTATTTT